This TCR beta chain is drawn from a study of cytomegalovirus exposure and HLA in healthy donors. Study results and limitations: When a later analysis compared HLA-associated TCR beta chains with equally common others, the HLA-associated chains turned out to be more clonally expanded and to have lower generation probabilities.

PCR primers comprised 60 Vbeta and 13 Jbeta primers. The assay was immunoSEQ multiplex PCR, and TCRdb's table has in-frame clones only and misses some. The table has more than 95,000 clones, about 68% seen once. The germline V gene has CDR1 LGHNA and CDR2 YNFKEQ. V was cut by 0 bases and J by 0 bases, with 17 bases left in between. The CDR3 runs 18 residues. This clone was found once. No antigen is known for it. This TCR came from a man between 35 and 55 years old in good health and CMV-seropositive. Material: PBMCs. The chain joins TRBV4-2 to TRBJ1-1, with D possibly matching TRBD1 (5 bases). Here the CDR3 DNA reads TGTGCCAGCAGCCAAGACGGGCAGGGACTACTTTTGAACACTGAAGCTTTCTTT. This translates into CASSQDGQGLLLNTEAFF.